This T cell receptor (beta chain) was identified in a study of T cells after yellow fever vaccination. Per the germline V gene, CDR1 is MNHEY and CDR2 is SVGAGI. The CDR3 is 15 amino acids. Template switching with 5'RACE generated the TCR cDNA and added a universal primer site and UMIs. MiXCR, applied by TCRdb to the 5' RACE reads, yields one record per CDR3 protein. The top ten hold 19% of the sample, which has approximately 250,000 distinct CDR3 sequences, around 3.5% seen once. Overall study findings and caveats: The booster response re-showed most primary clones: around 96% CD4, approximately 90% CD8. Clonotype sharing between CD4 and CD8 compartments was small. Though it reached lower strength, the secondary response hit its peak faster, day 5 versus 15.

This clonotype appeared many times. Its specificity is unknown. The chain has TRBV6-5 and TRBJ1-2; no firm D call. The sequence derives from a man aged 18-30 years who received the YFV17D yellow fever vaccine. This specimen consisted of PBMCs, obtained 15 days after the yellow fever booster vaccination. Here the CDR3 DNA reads TGTGCAACCAATATGGGCGGAACGCCTAGCTATGGCTACACCTTC. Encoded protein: CATNMGGTPSYGYTF.